The following is a TCR beta chain sequence with its context. The CDR3 sequence is 17 residues long. Germline V CDR1 and CDR2: SGHRS, YFSETQ. Trimming removed 0 bases from V and 0 bases from J, with 12 bases in between. These data originate in a study of Ad26.COV2.S vaccination and SARS-CoV-2 variants. Treatment defined: roughly 18 received Ad26.COV2.S at low or high dose, single or two shots; about 5 received placebo; per-sample allocation not given. Each sample was drawn 63 days after the first injection (of vaccine or placebo). Profiled with immunoSEQ multiplex PCR; TCRdb holds only in-frame clones, not every one. This table has about 280,000 clones, about 90% appearing once.

The TCR was taken from a person aged 18 to 59 who received the Ad26.COV2.S COVID-19 vaccine or a placebo. The genes are TRBV5-1 and TRBJ1-4; the D gene is possibly TRBD1 (5 bases). The sequencing used peripheral blood, collected in a trial of Ad26.COV2.S vaccine versus placebo. CDR3 amino acids: CASSLAGAGATNEKLFF. The CDR3 DNA reads as TGCGCCAGCAGCTTGGCCGGGGCGGGTGCAACTAATGAAAAACTGTTTTTT.